These T cell receptor beta chains were read from a single sample in a study of blood T cell repertoires in COVID-19. The data were produced by immunoSEQ multiplex PCR, yet TCRdb's version contains in-frame clones alone and is incomplete. The data contain approximately 280,000 clones, more than 75% of them singletons. Sample: peripheral blood. The receptor source for this set is a woman in her twenties or thirties who had recovered from COVID-19. The CDR3 runs from the conserved cysteine through the conserved F or W. Fields, in order: CDR3 DNA, CDR3 protein, J gene, D gene, clone size, V gene. A D gene is named only where the DNA matches it firmly. A row's size may be missing; if present it is once, few, many or a size class.

TGTGCCAGCAGCCTAAACCGATTCGAACGCGGGACTAGCTTCTTCAATGAGCAGTTCTTC,CASSLNRFERGTSFFNEQFF,TRBJ2-1,TRBD2,many,TRBV14
TGTGCCAGCGGGGCGGCCGCAGATAATGAAAAACTGTTTTTT,CASGAAADNEKLFF,TRBJ1-4,NA,NA,TRBV6-5
TGTGCCAGCTCACCCCGCTCTGGAAACACCATATATTTT,CASSPRSGNTIYF,TRBJ1-3,NA,NA,TRBV18
TGTGCCAGCAGTTACTCTGGGACAGGGGAAGGCTACACCTTC,CASSYSGTGEGYTF,TRBJ1-2,TRBD1,NA,TRBV6-6
TGTGCCAGCAGCCAATATACTAGCGGGGGGGCTCGGGGCAAAAACATTCAGTACTTC,CASSQYTSGGARGKNIQYF,TRBJ2-4,TRBD2,NA,TRBV3-1/TRBV3-2
TGTGCCAGCAGCCATAGCGGGAGTTACGAGCAGTACTTC,CASSHSGSYEQYF,TRBJ2-7,TRBD2,NA,TRBV6-2/TRBV6-3
TGTGCCAGTACCACTAGCGGGGGCACCGGGGAGCTGTTTTTT,CASTTSGGTGELFF,TRBJ2-2,TRBD2,NA,TRBV19
TGTGCCAGCAGTTGGTGGTCCAGCTCCTACGAGCAGTACTTC,CASSWWSSSYEQYF,TRBJ2-7,NA,few,TRBV11-2
TGTGCCACCAGTGATTTTATCACCGGGGAGCTGTTTTTT,CATSDFITGELFF,TRBJ2-2,NA,NA,TRBV24-1
TGTGCCAGCAGTTATCCAGCGGGAGGGCCTAGCTCCTACGAGCAGTACTTC,CASSYPAGGPSSYEQYF,TRBJ2-7,TRBD2,NA,TRBV7-9
TGTGCCAGCATCTGGGACAGGGGGTCTGGGGCCAACGTCCTGACTTTC,CASIWDRGSGANVLTF,TRBJ2-6,TRBD1,NA,TRBV7-9
TGTGCCAGCAGCCCAAGACTAGCGGGGGCTGGAGAGACCCAGTACTTC,CASSPRLAGAGETQYF,TRBJ2-5,TRBD2,once,TRBV5-4
TGTGCCTCCAGAGCGGGACTAGCGGGAATCGAGCAGTTCTTC,CASRAGLAGIEQFF,TRBJ2-1,TRBD2,NA,TRBV10-3
TGTGCCAGCAGGAATCTAGGGGGAGTTGGAGATACGCAGTATTTT,CASRNLGGVGDTQYF,TRBJ2-3,NA,NA,TRBV7-2
TGTGCCAGCAGCTCCCAGGGCTATGGCTACACCTTC,CASSSQGYGYTF,TRBJ1-2,NA,once,TRBV7-9
TGTGCCAGCAGTTTATCGTGGGGGGGAGGAGAGACCCAGTACTTC,CASSLSWGGGETQYF,TRBJ2-5,TRBD2,NA,TRBV27
TGCAGCTCTAGGACAGGGACGAACACTGAAGCTTTCTTT,CSSRTGTNTEAFF,TRBJ1-1,TRBD1,NA,TRBV29-1
TGCGCCAGCAGGATTCGCCCAGACTCCGGGGGGGAGCTGTTTTTT,CASRIRPDSGGELFF,TRBJ2-2,NA,NA,TRBV4-1
TGTGCCAGCAGCTTGGCCCCGCCCCGCGGAGGCTACACCTTC,CASSLAPPRGGYTF,TRBJ1-2,NA,NA,TRBV5-7
TGCGCCAGCAGCCTCGGACTATTCACCGGGGAGCTGTTTTTT,CASSLGLFTGELFF,TRBJ2-2,NA,NA,TRBV5-1
TGTGCCAGCAGCCAAGATATAACTACCTACGAGCAGTACTTC,CASSQDITTYEQYF,TRBJ2-7,NA,NA,TRBV3-1/TRBV3-2
TGTGCCAGCACCACAGGCCAGGGGGCGCGGGGGAACACTGAAGCTTTCTTT,CASTTGQGARGNTEAFF,TRBJ1-1,TRBD1,NA,TRBV28
TGCGCCAGCAGCGTAGACAGGGGGCAAGAGACCCAGTACTTC,CASSVDRGQETQYF,TRBJ2-5,TRBD1,NA,TRBV5-1
TGTGCCAGCAGCGGAGCGGATGTAGCCAAAAACATTCAGTACTTC,CASSGADVAKNIQYF,TRBJ2-4,NA,NA,TRBV7-9
TGTGCCAGCTCTAGAGGTTACGAGCAGTACTTC,CASSRGYEQYF,TRBJ2-7,NA,few,TRBV12-3/TRBV12-4
TGTGCCAGCAGCAAAGTTGGGCGGGAGGGCCCCCAAAACATTCAGTACTTC,CASSKVGREGPQNIQYF,TRBJ2-4,NA,NA,TRBV21-1
TGTGCCAGCAGCTCAGGCCTAGCGAATGAGCAGTTCTTC,CASSSGLANEQFF,TRBJ2-1,NA,once,TRBV3-1/TRBV3-2
TGTGCCAGTAGTCCCCCTTTGGGGACAGGGGGCATCGCAGATACGCAGTATTTT,CASSPPLGTGGIADTQYF,TRBJ2-3,TRBD1,few,TRBV19
TGTGCCAGTAGTACCTATTCGGGACTACGGTACGAGCAGTACTTC,CASSTYSGLRYEQYF,TRBJ2-7,TRBD2,NA,TRBV19
TGTGCCACCAGTGACCAGACTAGCGGGGCCTCCTACAATGAGCAGTTCTTC,CATSDQTSGASYNEQFF,TRBJ2-1,TRBD2,NA,TRBV24-1
TGTGCCAGTCCACCACAGGGGGTCACTGAAGCTTTCTTT,CASPPQGVTEAFF,TRBJ1-1,TRBD1,NA,TRBV2
TGTGCCAGCACCCTAGGTGGTCTAGCGGGAGCCCTATCCACAGATACGCAGTATTTT,CASTLGGLAGALSTDTQYF,TRBJ2-3,TRBD2,NA,TRBV5-4
TGCGCCAGCAGCCAGGGACTAGCGGGAGTAGAGACCCAGTACTTC,CASSQGLAGVETQYF,TRBJ2-5,TRBD2,NA,TRBV4-3
TGTGCCAGCCAGACCCAGGGCGTTGGGAGCACAGATACGCAGTATTTT,CASQTQGVGSTDTQYF,TRBJ2-3,NA,NA,TRBV6-6
TGTGCCAGTAGCCCGGACAGGGGGGGCCCCTACGAGCAGTACTTC,CASSPDRGGPYEQYF,TRBJ2-7,TRBD1,NA,TRBV19
TGTGCCAGCAGCTTAGGAGGGACAATATTGGGTCAGCCCCAGCATTTT,CASSLGGTILGQPQHF,TRBJ1-5,NA,NA,TRBV7-2
TGTGCCAGTACCTTCGCAGGCGGGGGGAATCAGCCCCAGCATTTT,CASTFAGGGNQPQHF,TRBJ1-5,NA,NA,TRBV19
TGCGCCAGCAGCCAAGAACAGGGGAGAACTGAAGCTTTCTTT,CASSQEQGRTEAFF,TRBJ1-1,TRBD1,NA,TRBV4-1
TGTGCCAGCTCACCGTCATCTCGGGTCAGCGGGGAAGAGACCCAGTACTTC,CASSPSSRVSGEETQYF,TRBJ2-5,TRBD2,once,TRBV18
TGTGCCAGCAGCTCCCGGGGGGCGAGGACCGGGGAGCTGTTTTTT,CASSSRGARTGELFF,TRBJ2-2,NA,few,TRBV5-4
TGTGCCAGCAGCTCTCAGGGGGCGCGGAACACTGAAGCTTTCTTT,CASSSQGARNTEAFF,TRBJ1-1,TRBD1,NA,TRBV11-2
TGTGCCAGCAGCTTAGTAAAGCTAAGACTAGGGACGGACACCGGGGAGCTGTTTTTT,CASSLVKLRLGTDTGELFF,TRBJ2-2,NA,NA,TRBV7-9
TGCAGTTACAGGGAGAGCACAGATACGCAGTATTTT,CSYRESTDTQYF,TRBJ2-3,NA,NA,TRBV29-1
TGTGCCATCAGTGACCCGACAGACATATCGCAGTATTTT,CAISDPTDISQYF,TRBJ2-3,NA,NA,TRBV10-3
TGTGCCATCAGTACGGGGGGTACTAATGAAAAACTGTTTTTT,CAISTGGTNEKLFF,TRBJ1-4,NA,NA,TRBV10-3
TGTGCCAGCAGCTTGGAGCTGGGACACACGACAGGTGAAAAACTGTTTTTT,CASSLELGHTTGEKLFF,TRBJ1-4,NA,NA,TRBV5-4